The 29 T cell receptor beta chains below were found in one sample sequenced in a study of blood T cell repertoires in COVID-19. The protocol was immunoSEQ multiplex PCR, while the TCRdb copy is restricted to in-frame clones and leaves out a portion. The sample includes 150,000 to 180,000 clones, around 85% seen only once; the top ten take 0.6% to 0.65%. Specimen: peripheral blood. The receptors stem from a man aged 60-69 years with COVID-19, enrolled during active disease.

This chain links TRBV19 with TRBJ1-1, with 7 bases matching TRBD1. In germline, CDR1 is LNHDA, CDR2 SQIVND (reference sequence). CDR3 length: 14 residues. V dropped 8 bases and J dropped 0; count of bases not matched to a gene: 6. Here the CDR3 reads CASHRGGVNTEAFF. CDR3 bases: TGTGCCAGTCACAGGGGTGGTGTGAACACTGAAGCTTTCTTT.

The chain links TRBV19 to TRBJ2-3, with TRBD2 as a possible D gene (5 bases). CDR3 length: 12 amino acids. Per germline, CDR1 LNHDA and CDR2 SQIVND (reference sequence). Trimming pared 2 bases from V and 10 bases from J, leaving 10 bases between. This CDR3 is CASSITQAAQYF. DNA for the CDR3: TGTGCCAGTAGTATAACCCAAGCGGCGCAGTATTTT.

The chain couples TRBV5-4 to TRBJ2-7; 7 bases are shared with TRBD2. Germline values: CDR1 SGHNT, CDR2 YYREEE (reference sequence). V gave up 4 bases and J gave up 1 base; unmatched junction bases: 8. The CDR3 runs 15 residues. The CDR3 is CASSPVSGGSYEQYF. Written as DNA, the CDR3 is TGTGCCAGCAGCCCCGTGTCGGGAGGATCCTACGAGCAGTACTTC.

The chain has TRBV2 and TRBJ1-2, with TRBD1 identical over 8 bases. The CDR3 is made up of 15 amino acids. Germline V gene lookup returns CDR1 SNHLY and CDR2 FYNNEI. Losses at the gene ends were 5 bases for V and 5 bases for J; bases not matched to a gene: 10. The DNA for the CDR3 is TGTGCCAGCAGTCGTCCTGACAGGGGTAAATATGGCTACACCTTC. Translating it yields CASSRPDRGKYGYTF.

This clone showed up just a few times. V gene TRBV5-6 combines with J gene TRBJ2-7; no definite D call. Germline V gene data show CDR1 as SGHDT and CDR2 as YYEEEE. Trimming removed 2 bases from V and 0 bases from J, with 9 bases in between. CDR3 length: 14 amino acids. The DNA for the CDR3 is TGTGCCAGCAGCTTAGGATGGGCCTCCTACGAGCAGTACTTC. Its translation is CASSLGWASYEQYF.

The rearrangement links TRBV6-2 or TRBV6-3 to TRBJ2-3, with 9 positions matching TRBD2. This CDR3 is 18 amino acids long. Looked up from germline, CDR1 is MNHEY and CDR2 is SVGEGT. The V segment lost 4 bases and the J segment 3 bases; nucleotides outside the gene matches: 14. The CDR3 sequence is CASSSLGSGSLGTDTQYF. CDR3 bases: TGTGCCAGCAGTTCCCTTGGTAGCGGGAGCCTGGGGACAGATACGCAGTATTTT.

This chain links TRBV24-1 with TRBJ2-7; 9 bases match TRBD1. This CDR3 has 15 amino acids. The junction had 5 bases not matched to a gene; V was cut back by 4 bases and J by 2 bases. Germline CDR1 is KGHDR and CDR2 is SFDVKD. The CDR3 DNA follows: TGTGCCACCAGTGACTACGGACAGGGGACCTACGAGCAGTACTTC. Amino acids: CATSDYGQGTYEQYF.

The rearrangement joins TRBV4-2 to TRBJ2-7, with TRBD2 matching 8 bases. The J segment lost 7 bases and the V segment lost 0 bases, leaving 5 bases of the junction unmatched. The CDR3 covers 14 residues. CDR1 LGHNA and CDR2 YNFKEQ come from the germline V gene. CDR3 bases: TGTGCCAGCAGCCAAGATCGGGGGGGTCGGGAGCAGTACTTC. This codes for CASSQDRGGREQYF.

The V gene is TRBV11-3, the J gene TRBJ2-6, with D possibly being TRBD1 (6 bases). Germline values: CDR1 SGHNT, CDR2 YENEEA. The CDR3 length is 15 residues. The ends were cut back, 6 bases at V and 3 bases at J, with 12 bases in the middle. CDR3 in amino acids: CASSPGASGANVLTF. The CDR3 DNA is TGTGCCAGCAGTCCAGGGGCGAGTGGGGCCAACGTCCTGACTTTC.

This clone occurred once. CDR3 residues: CASSQGTGGGTEAFF. The CDR3 DNA follows: TGTGCCAGCAGCCAAGGAACCGGGGGTGGGACTGAAGCTTTCTTT. The genes are TRBV3-1 (or the pseudogene TRBV3-2) and TRBJ1-1; D is perhaps TRBD1 (5 bases). Trimming removed 1 base at V and 5 bases at J, with 14 bases between. Germline loops: CDR1 LGHDT, CDR2 YNNKEL (reference sequence). CDR3 length: 15 residues.

The chain recombines TRBV7-2 with TRBJ2-2; maybe TRBD1 (5 bases). This CDR3 spans 14 amino acids. The V end lost 5 bases, the J end lost 6 bases, and 13 bases lay between the germline ends. The germline V gene encodes CDR1 SGHTA and CDR2 FQGNSA. CDR3 amino acids: CASSAKQGSGELFF. CDR3 bases: TGTGCCAGCAGCGCAAAGCAGGGCTCCGGGGAGCTGTTTTTT.

The chain combines TRBV13 with TRBJ1-1; 8 bases agree with TRBD1. The CDR3 runs to 15 residues. Germline V gene sequence: CDR1 PRHDT, CDR2 FYEKMQ (reference sequence). Germline trimming cut 5 bases from V and 4 bases from J; bases unmatched to any gene: 9. The CDR3 spells CASSRQGAGGTEAFF. For the CDR3, the DNA is TGTGCCAGCAGCCGGCAGGGGGCAGGTGGCACTGAAGCTTTCTTT.

This rearrangement joins TRBV4-3 to TRBJ1-4; D ambiguous. The V end lost 3 bases, the J end lost 8 bases, and 13 bases lay between the germline ends. Looked up from germline, CDR1 is LGHNA and CDR2 is YSLEER. The CDR3 runs to 14 residues. The CDR3: CASSHANLEEKLFF. CDR3 in DNA: TGCGCCAGCAGCCACGCCAATCTAGAAGAAAAACTGTTTTTT.

V and J are TRBV16 and TRBJ2-3, with D tentatively TRBD2 (6 bases). Per the germline V gene, CDR1 is KGHSY and CDR2 is FQNENV. V was cut by 2 bases and J by 11 bases, with 17 bases left in between. The CDR3 runs to 14 residues. CDR3 coding DNA: TGTGCCAGCAGCCAAGTGAATGGGCCGGGGGAGCAGTATTTT. Its protein is CASSQVNGPGEQYF.

This sequence joins TRBV6-2 or TRBV6-3 and TRBJ1-1; weak D call: TRBD1 (5 bases). Germline CDR1 and CDR2: MNHEY and SVGEGT. The CDR3 spans 13 residues. The V gene lost 5 bases and the J gene lost 6 bases, with 13 bases spanning the gap. The CDR3 coding sequence is TGTGCCAGCAGTAGACTGGGGGGGTCTGAAGCTTTCTTT. Protein product: CASSRLGGSEAFF.

This clone was counted once. This chain links TRBV18 with TRBJ2-3; D perhaps matches TRBD1 (6 bases). The germline V and J ends were trimmed by 3 bases and 5 bases, with 12 bases remaining between them. In germline, CDR1 is KGHSH, CDR2 LQKENI. The CDR3 is 14 residues long. The CDR3 nucleotides read TGTGCCAGCTCACCGCCGGGACACTTAGATACGCAGTATTTT. Residues: CASSPPGHLDTQYF.

The chain carries TRBV18 and TRBJ1-1; D might be TRBD1 (5 bases). The CDR3 consists of 16 residues. Trimming shortened V by 6 bases and J by 1 base, and 18 bases separated the two germline ends. CDR1 and CDR2 (germline): KGHSH, LQKENI. In DNA form, the CDR3 reads TGTGCCAGCTCGTCTTTGGAAGGGGCTTCGAACACTGAAGCTTTCTTT. It is translated as CASSSLEGASNTEAFF.

This clone was recorded only once. As DNA, the CDR3 is TGTGCCAGCAGCCGCAGCGGGAGGATGACCGGGGAGCTGTTTTTT. It translates to CASSRSGRMTGELFF. V usage is TRBV9 and J usage is TRBJ2-2, with 9 bases identical to TRBD2. J was trimmed by 5 bases and V by 4 bases; bases with no gene match: 6. This CDR3 is 15 amino acids long. The germline gives CDR1 SGDLS, CDR2 YYNGEE.

V usage is TRBV5-1 and J usage is TRBJ1-1; D gene ambiguous. The CDR3 sequence is 14 residues long. Germline lookup yields CDR1 SGHRS and CDR2 YFSETQ. V was cut by 0 bases and J by 0 bases, with 6 bases left in between. The CDR3 nucleotides are TGCGCCAGCAGCTTGGTTACACTGAACACTGAAGCTTTCTTT. This sequence encodes CASSLVTLNTEAFF.

V is TRBV5-6 and J is TRBJ2-3; TRBD1 aligns across 9 bases. CDR1 SGHDT and CDR2 YYEEEE come from the germline V gene. Trimming cost V 3 bases and J 3 bases; bases outside gene matches: 8. The CDR3 extends over 16 amino acids. The CDR3 loop reads CASSSRGTGWTDTQYF. CDR3 in DNA: TGTGCCAGCAGCTCCCGGGGGACAGGGTGGACAGATACGCAGTATTTT.

The chain carries TRBV6-2 or TRBV6-3 and TRBJ1-5; a possible D gene is TRBD1 (5 bases). This CDR3 comprises 18 residues. Germline assignment: CDR1 MNHEY and CDR2 SVGEGT. Trimming removed 4 bases from V and 0 bases from J, with 19 bases in between. The CDR3 is CASSWPMGQGSSNQPQHF. DNA for the CDR3: TGTGCCAGCAGTTGGCCCATGGGTCAGGGCTCTAGCAATCAGCCCCAGCATTTT.

This clone occurred once. The genes are TRBV6-6 and TRBJ1-1; D uncertain. Germline assignment: CDR1 MNHNY and CDR2 SVGAGI (reference sequence). V was shortened by 8 bases and J by 4 bases, with 17 bases between the two germline ends. This CDR3 comprises 14 residues. The CDR3 nucleotides read TGTGCCAGCCTCCAGAGCACGGGTAGCACTGAAGCTTTCTTT. Residues: CASLQSTGSTEAFF.

This clone has more than one count but fewer than ten. V is TRBV4-3 and J is TRBJ1-1; TRBD1 might be the D (5 bases). CDR1 and CDR2 from the germline V gene are LGHNA and YSLEER. CDR3 size: 15 residues. The V gene lost 3 bases and the J gene lost 2 bases, with 13 bases spanning the gap. The CDR3 sequence is CASSHEPGLNTEAFF. The CDR3 coding sequence is TGCGCCAGCAGCCACGAGCCGGGACTCAACACTGAAGCTTTCTTT.

This clone was observed a few times. The CDR3 is CASSHSGQMNTEAFF. In DNA form, the CDR3 reads TGCGCCAGCAGCCACTCGGGACAGATGAACACTGAAGCTTTCTTT. The chain is built from TRBV5-1 and TRBJ1-1; 7 bases agree with TRBD1. CDR3 size: 15 residues. The V gene's germline CDR1 is SGHRS and CDR2 YFSETQ. V shed 4 bases and J 0 bases; nucleotides not matched to a gene: 6.

The chain is built from TRBV4-3 and TRBJ2-2; 7 nucleotides agree with TRBD1. CDR3 size: 16 residues. Trimming removed 1 base from V and 6 bases from J; junction bases left unmatched: 8. The germline V gene has CDR1 LGHNA and CDR2 YSLEER. CDR3 sequence: CASSQGRGRQAGELFF. In nucleotides, the CDR3 is TGCGCCAGCAGCCAAGGAAGGGGGCGGCAGGCCGGGGAGCTGTTTTTT.

The table lists this clone with a few counts. The chain is built from TRBV19 and TRBJ1-1, with 8 bases matching TRBD1. CDR1 and CDR2 from the germline V gene are LNHDA and SQIVND (reference sequence). The CDR3 has 15 amino acids. J gave up 3 bases and V 6 bases, and 9 bases lay outside the gene matches. CDR3 sequence: CASRRQDREHTEAFF. For the CDR3, the DNA is TGTGCCAGTAGACGCCAGGACAGGGAGCACACTGAAGCTTTCTTT.

The CDR3 here is CASSLMGQGDYGYTF. CDR3 bases: TGTGCCAGCAGCTTGATGGGACAGGGGGATTATGGCTACACCTTC. The rearrangement links TRBV5-6 to TRBJ1-2, with 11 positions matching TRBD1. The CDR3 totals 15 residues. Germline CDR1 and CDR2: SGHDT and YYEEEE. With 1 base clipped from V and 5 bases from J, the junction kept 4 bases outside the gene matches.

The chain has TRBV11-3 and TRBJ2-1, with 11 bases that match TRBD2. The J segment lost 8 bases and the V segment lost 3 bases, leaving 6 bases of the junction unmatched. This CDR3 is 15 amino acids long. Germline V gene sequence: CDR1 SGHNT, CDR2 YENEEA. The CDR3 sequence is CASSLGLADTHEQFF. The CDR3 DNA reads TGTGCCAGCAGCTTGGGACTAGCGGACACACATGAGCAGTTCTTC.

This clone occurred a few times. Germline is not matched at one junction end, which may reflect a read error. CDR3 sequence: CASSQEDRIGNGYTF. CDR3 DNA sequence: TGTGCTAGCAGCCAAGAGGACAGGATTGGAAATGGCTACACCTTC. The V and J genes are TRBV7-7 and TRBJ1-2, with TRBD1 identical over 7 bases. The V gene's germline CDR1 is SSHAT and CDR2 FNYEAQ (reference sequence). The CDR3 is 15 amino acids.